The 26 T cell receptor beta chains listed next were all sequenced from one sample in a study of graft-versus-host responses after intestinal transplantation. TCRdb's copy holds only in-frame clones and misses some; the assay was immunoSEQ multiplex PCR. The profile covers approximately 15,000 clones, with around 67% appearing a single time and roughly 10% taken by the ten largest. The authors processed graft tissue to release intraepithelial and lamina propria lymphocytes. Sample: ileum tissue, taken around 640 days after intestinal transplantation. The receptors come from a human patient who received an intestinal transplant, so some T cells may come from the graft donor.

The chain links TRBV29-1 to TRBJ2-3; TRBD2 might be the D (5 bases). CDR3 length: 12 amino acids. V was trimmed by 4 bases and J by 3 bases, leaving 8 bases between them. CDR1 and CDR2 from the germline V gene are SQVTM and ANQGSEA. This CDR3 is CSVGQRTDTQYF. In DNA, the CDR3 is TGCAGCGTTGGGCAGCGGACAGATACGCAGTATTTT.

This chain uses TRBV2 with TRBJ2-1, with D possibly being TRBD1 (5 bases). CDR1 SNHLY and CDR2 FYNNEI come from the germline V gene. CDR3 length: 13 residues. With 5 bases removed from V and 3 bases from J, the gap between germline ends came to 8 bases. The CDR3 protein is CASSKDIYNEQFF. For the CDR3, the DNA is TGTGCCAGCAGTAAGGACATCTACAATGAGCAGTTCTTC.

The J gene is TRBJ1-1, the V gene TRBV10-3, with a possible D match to TRBD1 (6 bases). Germline V CDR1 and CDR2: ENHRY, SYGVKD. V was clipped by 3 bases and J by 2 bases, with 10 bases between them. This CDR3 spans 14 amino acids. The CDR3 sequence: CAISDGGGNTEAFF. The CDR3 DNA reads TGTGCCATCAGTGATGGCGGGGGCAACACTGAAGCTTTCTTT.

This sequence joins TRBV5-1 and TRBJ2-1, with 7 bases that match TRBD2. The CDR3 loop spans 15 amino acids. From germline, CDR1 is SGHRS and CDR2 YFSETQ. The V and J ends lost 0 bases and 7 bases, in that order; junction bases with no gene match: 7. CDR3 region: CASSLGGGSGNEQFF. For the CDR3, the DNA is TGCGCCAGCAGCTTGGGGGGGGGTTCTGGAAATGAGCAGTTCTTC.

This sequence joins TRBV28 and TRBJ1-5; possibly TRBD1 for D (5 bases). The germline V gene encodes CDR1 MDHEN and CDR2 SYDVKM. This CDR3 has 14 amino acids. The V end was cut by 8 bases, the J end by 1 base, with 12 bases between. CDR3 protein: CASLDSGSNQPQHF. Here the CDR3 DNA reads TGTGCCAGCCTAGACAGTGGCAGCAATCAGCCCCAGCATTTT.

The chain carries TRBV6-5 and TRBJ2-7; D remains ambiguous. V shed 0 bases and J shed 2 bases, with 5 bases lying between them. The CDR3 extends over 13 amino acids. Germline assignment: CDR1 MNHEY and CDR2 SVGAGI. Here the CDR3 DNA reads TGTGCCAGCAGTTACTCTGGAGCCTACGAGCAGTACTTC. It specifies CASSYSGAYEQYF.

Only a few counts were recorded for this clone. V and J are TRBV5-6 and TRBJ1-1; possible D gene TRBD1, 5 bases. With 4 bases removed from V and 7 bases from J, the gap between germline ends came to 17 bases. The length of the CDR3 is 14 residues. Germline loops: CDR1 SGHDT, CDR2 YYEEEE. Here the CDR3 reads CASSRPGRGREAFF. The CDR3 DNA reads TGTGCCAGCAGCCGACCGGGGAGGGGTCGTGAAGCTTTCTTT.

The sample holds one count of this clone. The rearrangement joins TRBV27 to TRBJ2-2; D is undetermined. The CDR3 loop spans 15 amino acids. Germline V gives CDR1 MNHEY, CDR2 SMNVEV (reference sequence). V lost 3 bases and J lost 4, with 12 bases in between. DNA of the CDR3: TGTGCCAGCAGTTTGGTAACAGCATCCACCGGGGAGCTGTTTTTT. The encoded protein is CASSLVTASTGELFF.

This clone is medium-sized within its sample. The rearrangement uses TRBV28 and TRBJ1-4, with D hard to call. Germline V lookup: CDR1 MDHEN, CDR2 SYDVKM. Trimming stripped 5 bases from V and 6 bases from J, with 13 bases between. The CDR3 length is 14 residues. The CDR3 here is CASSPRGEDEKLFF. The CDR3 coding sequence is TGTGCCAGCAGTCCCCGGGGAGAAGATGAAAAACTGTTTTTT. Together with reference TRBV28 and TRBJ1-4, the CDR3 gives the full variable domain: DVKVTQSSRYLVKRTGEKVFLECVQDMDHENMFWYRQDPGLGLRLIYFSYDVKMKEKGDIPEGYSVSREKKERFSLILESASTNQTSMYLCASSPRGEDEKLFFGSGTQLSVL.

The chain uses TRBV15 and TRBJ2-3; 7 bases fit TRBD1. Germline loops: CDR1 LNHNV, CDR2 YYDKDF (reference sequence). This CDR3 is 16 amino acids long. The J segment lost 3 bases and the V segment lost 1 base, leaving 7 bases of the junction unmatched. The DNA for the CDR3 is TGTGCCACCAGCAGAGGCTCAGGGGGACAGACAGATACGCAGTATTTT. Translating it yields CATSRGSGGQTDTQYF.

The J gene is TRBJ1-2, the V gene TRBV4-1, with 10 bases lining up with TRBD1. Germline CDR1 reads MGHRA; CDR2 reads YSYEKL. CDR3 length: 16 residues. Germline trimming cut 4 bases from V and 7 bases from J; bases unmatched to any gene: 12. The CDR3 here is CASSPGPTGGSGGYTF. The CDR3 DNA sequence: TGCGCCAGCAGCCCCGGCCCGACAGGGGGCTCGGGTGGCTACACCTTC.

The V gene is TRBV11-2, the J gene TRBJ2-4; TRBD1 agrees at 10 bases. CDR1 and CDR2 (germline): SGHAT, FQNNGV. Trimming removed 1 base from V and 8 bases from J; junction bases left unmatched: 8. This CDR3 is 16 amino acids long. The CDR3 is CASSLAPGQGPDIQYF. The CDR3 DNA reads TGTGCCAGCAGCTTAGCCCCGGGACAGGGGCCTGACATTCAGTACTTC. The whole variable domain, filled in from reference TRBV11-2 and TRBJ2-4, reads EAGVAQSPRYKIIEKRQSVAFWCNPISGHATLYWYQQILGQGPKLLIQFQNNGVVDDSQLPKDRFSAERLKGVDSTLKIQPAKLEDSAVYLCASSLAPGQGPDIQYFGAGTRLSVL.

This chain joins TRBV7-2 and TRBJ2-7, with TRBD1 identical over 9 bases. The CDR3 covers 14 residues. V trimming: 1 base; J trimming: 4 bases; junction bases outside the gene matches: 2. Germline V CDR1 and CDR2: SGHTA, FQGNSA. The CDR3 spells CASSLDRGQYEQYF. The CDR3 DNA follows: TGTGCCAGCAGCTTAGACAGGGGGCAATACGAGCAGTACTTC.

V is TRBV6-5 and J is TRBJ1-1; TRBD1 agrees at 7 bases. The CDR3 contains 11 residues. Germline trimming cut 5 bases from V and 9 bases from J; bases unmatched to any gene: 3. Germline assignment: CDR1 MNHEY and CDR2 SVGAGI. In DNA, the CDR3 is TGTGCCAGCAGTCGACAGGGACAAGCTTTCTTT. This codes for CASSRQGQAFF.

This rearrangement joins TRBV10-3 to TRBJ2-7, with D unclear. Germline V CDR1 and CDR2: ENHRY, SYGVKD. V lost 5 bases, J lost 2 bases, and 7 bases lay in between. The CDR3 runs 12 residues. The CDR3 DNA sequence: TGTGCCATCAGTAACGTAGCCTACGAGCAGTACTTC. Its translation is CAISNVAYEQYF.

The rearrangement links TRBV21-1 to TRBJ1-2; TRBD1 is taken as the D call from the table, unchecked against the DNA. TRBV21-1 is a pseudogene locus. The CDR3 runs to 16 residues. For the CDR3, the DNA is TGTGCCAGCAGCAGCCTAGACAGGGGGCAGCACTATGGCTACACCTTC. This gives the protein CASSSLDRGQHYGYTF.

The rearrangement uses TRBV10-3 and TRBJ2-1, with TRBD2 identical over 8 bases. The CDR3 covers 17 residues. The ends lost 6 bases at V and 5 bases at J; junction bases unmatched: 15. Germline-derived CDR1 and CDR2 are ENHRY and SYGVKD. This chain's CDR3 is CAIRPTASSGDNNEQFF. The CDR3 region has the DNA TGTGCCATCAGGCCCACTGCCAGTAGCGGGGACAACAATGAGCAGTTCTTC.

J is TRBJ2-7 and V is TRBV6-1; 7 bases agree with TRBD1. CDR1 and CDR2 (germline): MNHNS, SASEGT. V shed 1 base, J shed 2 bases, and the junction held 5 bases outside the gene matches. This CDR3 has 15 amino acids. The CDR3 reads CASSEGGQFPYEQYF. DNA of the CDR3: TGTGCCAGCAGTGAAGGGGGACAGTTTCCCTACGAGCAGTACTTC.

The chain combines TRBV6-1 with TRBJ2-6; D gene ambiguous. Germline assignment: CDR1 MNHNS and CDR2 SASEGT. V lost 2 bases, J lost 0 bases, and 5 bases lay in between. The length of the CDR3 is 15 residues. CDR3 region: CASSETYSGANVLTF. CDR3 DNA sequence: TGTGCCAGCAGTGAAACCTACTCTGGGGCCAACGTCCTGACTTTC.

This sequence joins TRBV10-3 and TRBJ2-2; a possible D gene is TRBD2 (6 bases). The CDR3 has 18 amino acids. Trimming pared 6 bases from V and 2 bases from J, leaving 22 bases between. Germline CDR1 is ENHRY and CDR2 is SYGVKD. Here the CDR3 reads CAIRERLGRVANTGELFF. CDR3 DNA sequence: TGTGCCATCAGAGAAAGACTAGGAAGAGTCGCTAACACCGGGGAGCTGTTTTTT.

V is TRBV11-2 and J is TRBJ2-7; possible D gene TRBD1, 5 bases. Trimming stripped 5 bases from V and 2 bases from J, with 13 bases between. The CDR3 runs to 14 residues. Germline CDR1 is SGHAT and CDR2 is FQNNGV. The CDR3 protein is CASSPNRRPYEQYF. Here the CDR3 DNA reads TGTGCCAGCAGCCCGAACAGGCGCCCCTACGAGCAGTACTTC.

The rearrangement uses TRBV6-1 and TRBJ1-1; D is perhaps TRBD1 (5 bases). The CDR3 consists of 15 residues. Deletions cut 1 base from V and 3 bases from J, with 12 bases between. The V gene's germline CDR1 is MNHNS and CDR2 SASEGT. CDR3 loop: CASSEVTGADTEAFF. The CDR3 bases are TGTGCCAGCAGTGAAGTCACAGGTGCGGACACTGAAGCTTTCTTT.

This chain connects TRBV6-6 to TRBJ1-6, with TRBD1 matching 7 bases. Germline-derived CDR1 and CDR2 are MNHNY and SVGAGI (reference sequence). This CDR3 comprises 15 residues. Trimming at V came to 4 bases and at J to 8 bases, leaving 8 bases not matched to a gene. CDR3 bases: TGTGCCAGCAGTTCGGACAGGTTATTTTATTCACCCCTCCACTTT. Protein: CASSSDRLFYSPLHF.

The sample holds one count of this clone. J is TRBJ2-3 and V is TRBV4-3, with TRBD2 matching 11 bases. The CDR3 contains 16 residues. From germline, CDR1 is LGHNA and CDR2 YSLEER. V lost 3 bases, J lost 2 bases, and 4 bases stayed unmatched. Written as DNA, the CDR3 is TGCGCCAGCAGCCAGGTAGCGGGGGGGCCCACAGATACGCAGTATTTT. As protein: CASSQVAGGPTDTQYF.

The chain links TRBV7-2 to TRBJ2-3, with 8 bases aligning to TRBD1. Germline V CDR1 and CDR2: SGHTA, FQGNSA. The CDR3 consists of 15 residues. Losses at the gene ends were 2 bases for V and 4 bases for J; bases not matched to a gene: 5. The DNA for the CDR3 is TGTGCCAGCAGCTTAAGGCAGGGGGCATCAGATACGCAGTATTTT. Residues: CASSLRQGASDTQYF.

This clone was counted once. The chain employs TRBV9 and TRBJ2-7; D not certain. The CDR3 consists of 11 residues. V lost 4 bases and J 1 base, leaving 3 bases between the germline ends. Germline V CDR1 and CDR2: SGDLS, YYNGEE. DNA of the CDR3: TGTGCCAGCAGCTCGTCCTACGAGCAGTACTTC. Protein product: CASSSSYEQYF.